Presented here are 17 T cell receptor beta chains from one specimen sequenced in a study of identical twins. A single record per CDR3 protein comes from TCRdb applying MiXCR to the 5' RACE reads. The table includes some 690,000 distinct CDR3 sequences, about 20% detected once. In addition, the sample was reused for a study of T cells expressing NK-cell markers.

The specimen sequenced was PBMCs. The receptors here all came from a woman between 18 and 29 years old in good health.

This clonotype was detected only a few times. The CDR3 sequence is CASSQHPHKRGGQNEQFF. The DNA of the CDR3 is TGTGCCAGCAGCCAACATCCCCACAAGCGGGGGGGCCAGAATGAGCAGTTCTTC. The rearrangement joins TRBV4-2 to TRBJ2-1, with TRBD2 matching over 10 bases. The CDR3 runs 18 residues. Germline CDR1 reads LGHNA; CDR2 reads YNFKEQ. Trimming removed 2 bases from V and 7 bases from J; junction bases left unmatched: 14.

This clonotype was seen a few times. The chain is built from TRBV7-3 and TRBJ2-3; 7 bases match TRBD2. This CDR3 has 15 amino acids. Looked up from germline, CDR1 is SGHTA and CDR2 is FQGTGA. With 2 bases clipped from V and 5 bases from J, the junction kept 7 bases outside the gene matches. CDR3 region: CASSLAGEIVDTQYF. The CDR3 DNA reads TGTGCCAGCAGCTTAGCGGGGGAAATCGTAGATACGCAGTATTTT.

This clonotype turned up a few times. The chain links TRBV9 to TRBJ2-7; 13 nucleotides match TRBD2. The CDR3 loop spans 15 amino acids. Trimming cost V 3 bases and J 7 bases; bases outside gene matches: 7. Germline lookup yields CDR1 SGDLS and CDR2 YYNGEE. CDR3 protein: CASSGRGLAGTEQYF. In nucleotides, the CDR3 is TGTGCCAGCAGCGGGAGGGGACTAGCGGGAACAGAGCAGTACTTC.

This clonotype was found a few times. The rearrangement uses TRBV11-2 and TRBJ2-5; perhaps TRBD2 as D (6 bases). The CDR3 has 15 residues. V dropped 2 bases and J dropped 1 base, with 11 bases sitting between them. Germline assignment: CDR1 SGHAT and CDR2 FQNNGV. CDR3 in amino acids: CASSLSGSGQETQYF. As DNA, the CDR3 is TGTGCCAGCAGCTTATCGGGTAGCGGCCAAGAGACCCAGTACTTC.

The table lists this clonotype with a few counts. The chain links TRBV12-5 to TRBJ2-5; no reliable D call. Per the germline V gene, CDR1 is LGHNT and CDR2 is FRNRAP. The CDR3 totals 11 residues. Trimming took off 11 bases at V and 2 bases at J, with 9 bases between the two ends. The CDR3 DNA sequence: TGTGCTGTGGCAGAACAAGAGACCCAGTACTTC. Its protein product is CAVAEQETQYF.

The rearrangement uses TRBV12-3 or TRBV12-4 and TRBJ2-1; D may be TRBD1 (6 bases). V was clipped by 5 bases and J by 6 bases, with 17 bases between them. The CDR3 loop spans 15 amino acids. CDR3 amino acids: CASSPQGLNINEQFF. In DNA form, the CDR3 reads TGTGCCAGCAGTCCACAGGGTCTGAACATCAATGAGCAGTTCTTC.

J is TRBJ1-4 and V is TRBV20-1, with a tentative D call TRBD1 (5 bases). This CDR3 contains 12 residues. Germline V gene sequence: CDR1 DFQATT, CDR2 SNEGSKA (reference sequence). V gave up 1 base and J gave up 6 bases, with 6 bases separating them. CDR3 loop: CSARGGHEKLFF. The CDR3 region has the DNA TGCAGTGCTAGAGGGGGCCATGAAAAACTGTTTTTT.

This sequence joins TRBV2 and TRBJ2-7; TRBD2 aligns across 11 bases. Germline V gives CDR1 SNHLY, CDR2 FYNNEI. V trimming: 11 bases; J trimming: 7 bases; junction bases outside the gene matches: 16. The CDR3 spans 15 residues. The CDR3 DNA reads TGTGCCGTTAAGTTGGGACTAGCGGAGCCTAGAGAGCAGTACTTC. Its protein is CAVKLGLAEPREQYF.

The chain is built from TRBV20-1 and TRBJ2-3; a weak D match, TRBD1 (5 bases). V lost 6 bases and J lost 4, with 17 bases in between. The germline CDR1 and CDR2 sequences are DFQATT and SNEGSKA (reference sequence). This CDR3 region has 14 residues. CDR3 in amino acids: CSAHTGGEADTQYF. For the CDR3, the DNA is TGCAGTGCCCACACAGGCGGAGAGGCAGATACGCAGTATTTT.

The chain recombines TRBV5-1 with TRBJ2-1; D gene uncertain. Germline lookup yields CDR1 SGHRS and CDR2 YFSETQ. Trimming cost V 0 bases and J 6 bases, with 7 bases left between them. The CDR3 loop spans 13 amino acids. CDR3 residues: CASSLVPTNEQFF. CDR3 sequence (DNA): TGCGCCAGCAGCTTGGTCCCAACCAATGAGCAGTTCTTC.

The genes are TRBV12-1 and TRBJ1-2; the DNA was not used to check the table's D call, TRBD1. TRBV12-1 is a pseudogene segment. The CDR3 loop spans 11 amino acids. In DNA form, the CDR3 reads TGTGCCAGCAGCTTTCCCCCTGGCTACACCTTC. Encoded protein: CASSFPPGYTF.

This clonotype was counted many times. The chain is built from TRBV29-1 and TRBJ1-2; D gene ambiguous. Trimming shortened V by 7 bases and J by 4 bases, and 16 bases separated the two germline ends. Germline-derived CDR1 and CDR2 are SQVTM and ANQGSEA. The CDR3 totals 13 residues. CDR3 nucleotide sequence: TGCAGCGGTGGCCCAGGACCTAGCTATGGCTACACCTTC. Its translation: CSGGPGPSYGYTF.

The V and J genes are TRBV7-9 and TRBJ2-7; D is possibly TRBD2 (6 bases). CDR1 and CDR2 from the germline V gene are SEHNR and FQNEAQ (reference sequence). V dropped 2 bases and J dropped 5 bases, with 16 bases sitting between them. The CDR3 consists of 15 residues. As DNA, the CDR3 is TGTGCCAGCAGCTTAAATTTGGAGGGATTACACGAGCAGTACTTC. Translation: CASSLNLEGLHEQYF.

The CDR3 DNA is TGTGCCACCAGCAGAGGGGCCGGAACTCAAGAGACCCAGTACTTC. The encoded protein is CATSRGAGTQETQYF. This chain joins TRBV15 and TRBJ2-5; D not certain. Trimming left V 1 base short and J 2 bases short, with 11 bases between. CDR3 length: 15 residues. Germline-derived CDR1 and CDR2 are LNHNV and YYDKDF (reference sequence). The entire variable domain, with the rest obtained from reference TRBV15 and TRBJ2-5, is as follows: DAMVIQNPRYQVTQFGKPVTLSCSQTLNHNVMYWYQQKSSQAPKLLFHYYDKDFNNEADTPDNFQSRRPNTSFCFLDIRSPGLGDTAMYLCATSRGAGTQETQYFGPGTRLLVL.

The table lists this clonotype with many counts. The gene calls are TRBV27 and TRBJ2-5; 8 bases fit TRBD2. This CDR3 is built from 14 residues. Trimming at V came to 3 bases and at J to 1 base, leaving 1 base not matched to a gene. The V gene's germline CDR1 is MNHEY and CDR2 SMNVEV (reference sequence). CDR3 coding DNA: TGTGCCAGCAGTTTGGGACTAGGCCAAGAGACCCAGTACTTC. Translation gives CASSLGLGQETQYF.

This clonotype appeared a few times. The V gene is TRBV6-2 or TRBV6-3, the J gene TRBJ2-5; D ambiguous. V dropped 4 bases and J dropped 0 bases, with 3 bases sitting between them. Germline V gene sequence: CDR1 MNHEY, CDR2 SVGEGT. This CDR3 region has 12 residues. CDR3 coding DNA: TGTGCCAGCAGTTCCCACCAAGAGACCCAGTACTTC. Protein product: CASSSHQETQYF.

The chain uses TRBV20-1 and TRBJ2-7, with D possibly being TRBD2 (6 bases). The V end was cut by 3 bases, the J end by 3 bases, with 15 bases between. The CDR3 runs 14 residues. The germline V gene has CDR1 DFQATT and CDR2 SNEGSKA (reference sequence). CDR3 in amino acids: CSASGSLGNYEQYF. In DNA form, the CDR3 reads TGCAGTGCTAGCGGGAGCCTTGGGAACTACGAGCAGTACTTC.